These T cell receptor beta chains were read from a single sample in a study of T cell responses to AZD1222 COVID-19 vaccine. The repertoire was sequenced with immunoSEQ multiplex PCR; TCRdb's copy has only in-frame clones and lacks some. The data hold over 130,000 clones, with roughly nine tenths observed a single time. This sample comprised peripheral blood, obtained 28 days after the second dose of the MenACWY control vaccine. These receptors came from an adult who received the MenACWY meningococcal vaccine as a control. Both conserved end residues are part of each CDR3. D genes are given only for firm matches. A clone size is listed for some rows: how often the clone was seen (once, few, many), or a class if it is expanded.

j_gene,d_gene,v_gene,len,abundance,CDR3nt,CDR3aa
TRBJ2-3,-,TRBV7-9,13,-,TGTGCCAGCAGCGTACTCACCACAGATACGCAGTATTTT,CASSVLTTDTQYF
TRBJ2-7,TRBD2,TRBV2,15,-,TGTGCCAGCAGTGAGCGTAGCGGGAGGGTATTGGAGCAGTACTTC,CASSERSGRVLEQYF
TRBJ2-3,-,TRBV7-2,13,once,TGTGCCAGCAGTGGGAGTTACGCAGATACGCAGTATTTT,CASSGSYADTQYF
TRBJ1-4,-,TRBV6-5,13,-,TGTGCCAGCAGGGTCAGGGGATTCGAAAAACTGTTTTTT,CASRVRGFEKLFF
TRBJ2-3,-,TRBV29-1,12,once,TGCAGTGGAATGGAGGGGAAAGATACGCAGTATTTT,CSGMEGKDTQYF
TRBJ1-1,-,TRBV10-2,14,-,TGCGCCAGCAGTGAGGGACGGAAGAACACTGAAGCTTTCTTT,CASSEGRKNTEAFF
TRBJ2-4,TRBD1,TRBV11-2,14,-,TGTGCCAGCAGCGTAACAGGGGGAGGAAACATTCAGTACTTC,CASSVTGGGNIQYF
TRBJ2-5,TRBD1,TRBV6-1,17,-,TGTGCCAGCAGTGAAAGGGATGCTCGACAGGGTGTAGAGACCCAGTACTTC,CASSERDARQGVETQYF
TRBJ2-1,-,TRBV6-5,15,-,TGTGCCAGCGGAAGGCTGCCCAATTCCCCCAGTGAGCAGTTCTTC,CASGRLPNSPSEQFF
TRBJ1-5,TRBD1,TRBV2,16,-,TGTGCCAGCAGTGAGCTACAGGGGAGGGGCAATCAGCCCCAGCATTTT,CASSELQGRGNQPQHF
TRBJ1-2,-,TRBV19,11,-,TGTGCCAGTAGTACGCCAGGGGACTACACCTTC,CASSTPGDYTF
TRBJ2-7,TRBD2,TRBV29-1,17,-,TGCAGCGTTGAGGGCACAGGGGCTAGCGGGAGCTCCTACGAGCAGTACTTC,CSVEGTGASGSSYEQYF
TRBJ1-1,TRBD1,TRBV7-2,16,-,TGTGCCAGCAGCCAGTTGAGGACAGGGAAAAACACTGAAGCTTTCTTT,CASSQLRTGKNTEAFF